This T cell receptor beta chain was captured in a study of cytomegalovirus exposure and HLA in healthy donors. As concerns this clone: What it recognizes is unknown.

Per germline, CDR1 SGHRS and CDR2 YFSETQ. This CDR3 is built from 18 residues. Trimming took 0 bases from V and 0 from J; bases not matched to a gene: 8. Researchers ran the PCR with 60 Vbeta and 13 Jbeta primers. Repertoires were generated with immunoSEQ multiplex PCR, while TCRdb's copy carries only in-frame clones and drops some. The table lists roughly 150,000 clones, 70% to 80% of them singletons. Points from the study as a whole: Links to common viral pathogens appeared, in a later analysis, for several of the most significant clusters.

This chain connects TRBV5-1 to TRBJ1-4, with 7 bases matching TRBD1. The receptor was isolated from a middle-aged woman in good health and CMV-seronegative. The material sequenced was PBMCs. In DNA form, the CDR3 reads TGCGCCAGCAGCTTGGGCCCAGGGACAGACGCAACTAATGAAAAACTGTTTTTT. Residues: CASSLGPGTDATNEKLFF.